Listed below are T cell receptor beta chains from one sample, sequenced in a study of blood T cell repertoires in COVID-19. Produced via immunoSEQ multiplex PCR; TCRdb's table is partial and in-frame only. The data hold around 300,000 clones, with over 85% observed a single time. Input material: PBMCs or T cells enriched from blood (not recorded which). Source of these receptors: a woman aged 30 to 39 who had recovered from COVID-19. Each CDR3 is given with its conserved first and last residue. D genes are given only for firm matches. Clone size, where shown, is once, few, many, or a class for clones that have expanded.

j_gene: TRBJ2-1
v_gene: TRBV28
abundance: -
d_gene: TRBD2
CDR3nt: TGTGCCAGCAGTTCCGCTAGCGGGATATATACCAATGAGCAGTTCTTC
CDR3aa: CASSSASGIYTNEQFF

j_gene: TRBJ1-1
v_gene: TRBV28
abundance: -
d_gene: TRBD1
CDR3nt: TGTGCCAGCATCCGGACAGGGCTAACTGAAGCTTTCTTT
CDR3aa: CASIRTGLTEAFF

j_gene: TRBJ1-2
v_gene: TRBV6-5
abundance: few
d_gene: -
CDR3nt: TGTGCCAGCAGATCCCAACGTACGGGTAGATATGGCTACACCTTC
CDR3aa: CASRSQRTGRYGYTF

j_gene: TRBJ2-3
v_gene: TRBV7-2
abundance: -
d_gene: -
CDR3nt: TGTGCCAGCAGCTTAAGAGTCCCGACAGATACGCAGTATTTT
CDR3aa: CASSLRVPTDTQYF

j_gene: TRBJ2-3
v_gene: TRBV5-4
abundance: -
d_gene: TRBD2
CDR3nt: TGTGCCAGCAGTCCCGGGATACATAGCGGGAAGGGCACAGATACGCAGTATTTT
CDR3aa: CASSPGIHSGKGTDTQYF

j_gene: TRBJ1-1
v_gene: TRBV13
abundance: -
d_gene: -
CDR3nt: TGTGCCAGCAGACAAGCAGGGAAAAACACTGAAGCTTTCTTT
CDR3aa: CASRQAGKNTEAFF

j_gene: TRBJ1-4
v_gene: TRBV28
abundance: -
d_gene: -
CDR3nt: TGTGCCAGCAGTGAACAGCCTAATGAAAAACTGTTTTTT
CDR3aa: CASSEQPNEKLFF

j_gene: TRBJ1-1
v_gene: TRBV19
abundance: -
d_gene: TRBD1
CDR3nt: TGTGCCAGTAGGGGACAGGGGGTGAACACTGAAGCTTTCTTT
CDR3aa: CASRGQGVNTEAFF

j_gene: TRBJ2-7
v_gene: TRBV27
abundance: -
d_gene: TRBD2
CDR3nt: TGTGCCAGCAGTCCCCCGACTAGCGGGAGTTACGAGCAGTACTTC
CDR3aa: CASSPPTSGSYEQYF

j_gene: TRBJ2-3
v_gene: TRBV7-9
abundance: -
d_gene: TRBD2
CDR3nt: TGTGCCAGCAGTTCGGGACTAGTCCAAGGAGATACGCAGTATTTT
CDR3aa: CASSSGLVQGDTQYF

j_gene: TRBJ1-1
v_gene: TRBV7-6
abundance: -
d_gene: TRBD1
CDR3nt: TGTGCCAGCAGCTTAGACCGGGACAGGGGGGAGAACACTGAAGCTTTCTTT
CDR3aa: CASSLDRDRGENTEAFF

j_gene: TRBJ1-2
v_gene: TRBV2
abundance: -
d_gene: TRBD1
CDR3nt: TGTGCCAGCAACGGAGGCGGACAGGGTTTGTTTTACTATGGCTACACCTTC
CDR3aa: CASNGGGQGLFYYGYTF

j_gene: TRBJ1-1
v_gene: TRBV9
abundance: -
d_gene: -
CDR3nt: TGTGCCAGCAGCCCCTGGGACATGAACACTGAAGCTTTCTTT
CDR3aa: CASSPWDMNTEAFF

j_gene: TRBJ2-1
v_gene: TRBV5-6
abundance: -
d_gene: TRBD2
CDR3nt: TGTGCCAGCAGCTCGACTAGCGGGAGGGCCAGGACCTACAATGAGCAGTTCTTC
CDR3aa: CASSSTSGRARTYNEQFF

j_gene: TRBJ1-2
v_gene: TRBV3-1/TRBV3-2
abundance: -
d_gene: -
CDR3nt: TGTGCCAGGGGGCTACATGAGACTTATGGCTACACCTTC
CDR3aa: CARGLHETYGYTF

j_gene: TRBJ2-1
v_gene: TRBV6-5
abundance: -
d_gene: -
CDR3nt: TGTGCCAGCAGGAATAGCGAAATCTCCTACAATGAGCAGTTCTTC
CDR3aa: CASRNSEISYNEQFF

j_gene: TRBJ2-1
v_gene: TRBV14
abundance: -
d_gene: TRBD2
CDR3nt: TGTGCCAGCAGCCAAGATCAACCTAGCGGGAGGGCGGGTGAGCAGTTCTTC
CDR3aa: CASSQDQPSGRAGEQFF

j_gene: TRBJ2-7
v_gene: TRBV5-5
abundance: once
d_gene: TRBD1
CDR3nt: TGTGCCAGCAGCTTGTACGGCAGGGGGCAAGAGCAGTACTTC
CDR3aa: CASSLYGRGQEQYF

j_gene: TRBJ1-2
v_gene: TRBV27
abundance: -
d_gene: TRBD1
CDR3nt: TGTGCCAGCAGTTTAGGCCGGGACAGCTATGGCTACACCTTC
CDR3aa: CASSLGRDSYGYTF

j_gene: TRBJ2-1
v_gene: TRBV5-1
abundance: -
d_gene: -
CDR3nt: TGCGCCAGCAGCTTTACGGTTCCAGGGAACAATGAGCAGTTCTTC
CDR3aa: CASSFTVPGNNEQFF

j_gene: TRBJ2-5
v_gene: TRBV5-1
abundance: -
d_gene: -
CDR3nt: TGCGCCAGCAGAAAGGGGCAAGAGACCCAGTACTTC
CDR3aa: CASRKGQETQYF

j_gene: TRBJ1-1
v_gene: TRBV2
abundance: -
d_gene: -
CDR3nt: TGTGCCAGCAGAGCATACAGGAACACTGAAGCTTTCTTT
CDR3aa: CASRAYRNTEAFF

j_gene: TRBJ2-3
v_gene: TRBV5-1
abundance: -
d_gene: TRBD2
CDR3nt: TGCGCCAGCAGCTTGTTCGGCGGGAGCCCAGATACGCAGTATTTT
CDR3aa: CASSLFGGSPDTQYF

j_gene: TRBJ1-2
v_gene: TRBV6-5
abundance: -
d_gene: -
CDR3nt: TGTGCCAGCAGTTCCTCCTCGGGGGGTTTCCCCTATGGCTACACCTTC
CDR3aa: CASSSSSGGFPYGYTF

j_gene: TRBJ2-1
v_gene: TRBV7-9
abundance: -
d_gene: TRBD2
CDR3nt: TGTGCCAGCAGTACTAGCGAAAACTACAATGAGCAGTTCTTC
CDR3aa: CASSTSENYNEQFF

j_gene: TRBJ2-7
v_gene: TRBV27
abundance: -
d_gene: -
CDR3nt: TGTGCCAGCAGCCAACAGGGAACCTACTACGAGCAGTACTTC
CDR3aa: CASSQQGTYYEQYF

j_gene: TRBJ1-2
v_gene: TRBV4-2
abundance: -
d_gene: -
CDR3nt: TGTGCCAGCAGCCAAGATCCTCACGGGGGGGGCCCTGGCTACACCTTC
CDR3aa: CASSQDPHGGGPGYTF